What follows are 12 T cell receptor beta chains derived from one specimen sequenced in a study of technical replicates of blood from four donors. TCRdb's copy holds only in-frame clones and misses some; the assay was immunoSEQ multiplex PCR. Of roughly 70,000 clones listed, just under 95% are singletons. Sequenced sample: T cells isolated from PBMCs. Receptor source: a human donor in good health.

This chain connects TRBV6-5 to TRBJ1-1, with 9 positions matching TRBD1. J gave up 4 bases and V 7 bases, and 7 bases lay outside the gene matches. The germline V gene has CDR1 MNHEY and CDR2 SVGAGI. The CDR3 is 14 amino acids. The CDR3 here is CASITDRGGTEAFF. For the CDR3, the DNA is TGTGCCAGCATTACGGACAGGGGAGGCACTGAAGCTTTCTTT.

V and J are TRBV6-5 and TRBJ1-5, with D perhaps matching TRBD1 (6 bases). CDR3 length: 14 amino acids. V was shortened by 6 bases and J by 7 bases, with 16 bases between the two germline ends. From germline, CDR1 is MNHEY and CDR2 SVGAGI. The CDR3 here is CASRFDRLVQPQHF. In DNA form, the CDR3 reads TGTGCCAGCAGATTTGACAGGCTGGTACAGCCCCAGCATTTT.

The V call is TRBV15, the J call TRBJ2-5, with 8 bases matching TRBD1. The CDR3 spans 16 residues. The ends lost 8 bases at V and 5 bases at J; junction bases unmatched: 16. Germline CDR1 and CDR2: LNHNV and YYDKDF (reference sequence). CDR3 nucleotide sequence: TGTGCCACCTGGAACCTTCCGACAGGGGAGGTCGAGACCCAGTACTTC. This encodes CATWNLPTGEVETQYF.

This chain links TRBV29-1 with TRBJ2-2; D gene unclear. Trimming removed 4 bases at V and 3 bases at J, with 3 bases between. There are 11 residues in the CDR3. Germline V gene lookup returns CDR1 SQVTM and CDR2 ANQGSEA. The CDR3 is CSVADTGELFF. The DNA of the CDR3 is TGCAGCGTTGCAGACACCGGGGAGCTGTTTTTT.

V usage is TRBV4-1 and J usage is TRBJ1-5, with 9 bases that match TRBD1. The CDR3 is made up of 15 amino acids. Germline V lookup: CDR1 MGHRA, CDR2 YSYEKL. Trimming at V came to 4 bases and at J to 5 bases, leaving 6 bases not matched to a gene. For the CDR3, the DNA is TGCGCCAGCAGCCCTAATACAGGGGGCTATCAGCCCCAGCATTTT. Its protein is CASSPNTGGYQPQHF.

This sequence joins TRBV5-4 and TRBJ1-4, with D possibly matching TRBD1 (6 bases). CDR1 SGHNT and CDR2 YYREEE come from the germline V gene (reference sequence). The CDR3 spans 14 residues. V was cut by 4 bases and J by 2 bases, with 9 bases left in between. CDR3 in DNA: TGTGCCAGCAGCCTTCAGGGGACTAATGAAAAACTGTTTTTT. Amino acids: CASSLQGTNEKLFF. The whole variable domain, remainder taken from reference TRBV5-4 and TRBJ1-4, is ETGVTQSPTHLIKTRGQQVTLRCSSQSGHNTVSWYQQALGQGPQFIFQYYREEENGRGNFPPRFSGLQFPNYSSELNVNALELDDSALYLCASSLQGTNEKLFFGSGTQLSVL.

This chain uses TRBV7-3 with TRBJ2-3; the D gene is possibly TRBD1 (6 bases). The CDR3 has 11 residues. V gave up 5 bases and J gave up 9 bases, with 9 bases separating them. Germline CDR1 SGHTA, CDR2 FQGTGA. The CDR3: CASSQQGTQYF. CDR3 in DNA: TGTGCCAGCAGCCAACAGGGAACGCAGTATTTT.

The CDR3 DNA follows: TGCAGCGGCGGGACTAGCGGGAGTAATGAGCAGTTCTTC. Translation gives CSGGTSGSNEQFF. V and J are TRBV29-1 and TRBJ2-1; 14 positions match TRBD2. V lost 7 bases to trimming and J lost 7 bases; unmatched junction nucleotides: 3. Germline-derived CDR1 and CDR2 are SQVTM and ANQGSEA. The CDR3 is made up of 13 amino acids.

This chain connects TRBV4-1 to TRBJ1-1; D gene ambiguous. The CDR3 length is 12 residues. Germline V gene lookup returns CDR1 MGHRA and CDR2 YSYEKL. V dropped 3 bases and J dropped 5 bases, with 7 bases sitting between them. The CDR3 protein is CASSQTGTEAFF. CDR3 sequence (DNA): TGCGCCAGCAGCCAGACCGGGACTGAAGCTTTCTTT.

The chain employs TRBV7-2 and TRBJ2-5; 7 positions match TRBD1. Trimming cost V 5 bases and J 5 bases; bases outside gene matches: 8. This CDR3 comprises 14 residues. The germline gives CDR1 SGHTA, CDR2 FQGNSA. CDR3 bases: TGTGCCAGCAGCCCGCCGACAGGGCAGGAGACCCAGTACTTC. Encoded protein: CASSPPTGQETQYF.

The chain employs TRBV7-3 and TRBJ2-1; D may be TRBD2 (7 bases). The CDR3 loop spans 13 amino acids. Germline values: CDR1 SGHTA, CDR2 FQGTGA. V was cut by 0 bases and J by 8 bases, with 8 bases left in between. CDR3 region: CASSLTGGHEQFF. CDR3 DNA sequence: TGTGCCAGCAGCTTAACGGGGGGGCATGAGCAGTTCTTC.

The chain carries TRBV6-5 and TRBJ2-2; weak D call: TRBD1 (6 bases). Trimming took 2 bases from V and 4 from J, leaving 14 bases between them. The germline V gene has CDR1 MNHEY and CDR2 SVGAGI. The CDR3 totals 16 residues. CDR3 DNA: TGTGCCAGCAGTTACGGGTTAGGGGGTAGCACCGGGGAGCTGTTTTTT. Translation: CASSYGLGGSTGELFF.